The 8 T cell receptor beta chains given below trace back to one sample, sequenced in a study of neoadjuvant anti-PD-1 for oral cavity cancer. Sequencing used immunoSEQ multiplex PCR; TCRdb keeps in-frame clones, though not all of them. The data show some 61,000 clones, with 80% to 90% seen just once and around 3.7% held by the top ten. Time point defined: after neoadjuvant nivolumab, at surgical resection. This specimen was PBMCs, taken after nivolumab (anti-PD-1) treatment. These receptors were taken from a person aged 35-80 years with oral cavity squamous cell carcinoma.

This clone has a single count. This chain uses TRBV5-5 with TRBJ2-6; D possibly corresponds to TRBD2 (7 bases). V was trimmed by 3 bases and J by 0 bases, leaving 16 bases between them. The CDR3 runs 18 residues. Germline loops: CDR1 SGHKS, CDR2 YYEKEE (reference sequence). DNA for the CDR3: TGTGCCAGCAGCTCGGCGGGGGCGGGCGCCTCTGGGGCCAACGTCCTGACTTTC. The encoded protein is CASSSAGAGASGANVLTF. Filled out from reference TRBV5-5 and TRBJ2-6, the complete variable domain reads DAGVTQSPTHLIKTRGQQVTLRCSPISGHKSVSWYQQVLGQGPQFIFQYYEKEERGRGNFPDRFSARQFPNYSSELNVNALLLGDSALYLCASSSAGAGASGANVLTFGAGSRLTVL.

This clone occurred once. The CDR3 nucleotides read TGTGCCAGTAGTATACTGGGCCTCACTGAAGCTTTCTTT. Protein sequence: CASSILGLTEAFF. This chain links TRBV19 with TRBJ1-1; D is undetermined. Germline CDR1 and CDR2: LNHDA and SQIVND (reference sequence). Trimming took off 2 bases at V and 4 bases at J, with 8 bases between the two ends. The CDR3 has 13 amino acids.

This chain connects TRBV19 to TRBJ2-7, with TRBD2 matching 9 bases. Germline assignment: CDR1 LNHDA and CDR2 SQIVND (reference sequence). The CDR3 is 16 amino acids. V gave up 5 bases and J gave up 6 bases; unmatched junction bases: 14. The CDR3 reads CASSPRSAGGSAEQYF. The CDR3 DNA reads TGTGCCAGTAGTCCCCGGTCGGCGGGAGGGTCCGCCGAGCAGTACTTC.

The V call is TRBV6-5, the J call TRBJ1-5; the D gene is possibly TRBD1 (6 bases). Trimming took 6 bases from V and 2 from J, leaving 8 bases between them. Germline V gene data show CDR1 as MNHEY and CDR2 as SVGAGI. The CDR3 is 13 residues long. The CDR3 nucleotides read TGTGCCAGCAGAGAGGGGGGCAATCAGCCCCAGCATTTT. It is translated as CASREGGNQPQHF.

The V call is TRBV5-8, the J call TRBJ1-2; no firm D call. CDR3 length: 15 amino acids. Germline-derived CDR1 and CDR2 are SGHTS and YDEGEE. V shed 1 base and J shed 8 bases, with 18 bases lying between them. CDR3 loop: CASSLRTVLLEGYTF. DNA of the CDR3: TGTGCCAGCAGCTTGAGGACCGTACTACTAGAAGGCTACACCTTC. The full variable domain, in which reference TRBV5-8 and TRBJ1-2 provide the parts outside the CDR3, is EAGVTQSPTHLIKTRGQQATLRCSPISGHTSVYWYQQALGLGLQFLLWYDEGEERNRGNFPPRFSGRQFPNYSSELNVNALELEDSALYLCASSLRTVLLEGYTFGSGTRLTVV.

This rearrangement joins TRBV4-2 to TRBJ2-1, with TRBD2 matching over 7 bases. Per the germline V gene, CDR1 is LGHNA and CDR2 is YNFKEQ. V gave up 0 bases and J gave up 5 bases; unmatched junction bases: 10. The CDR3 consists of 17 residues. Here the CDR3 reads CASSQDYVASGHNEQFF. The CDR3 DNA reads TGTGCCAGCAGCCAAGATTATGTGGCTAGCGGACACAATGAGCAGTTCTTC.

The chain has TRBV5-6 and TRBJ2-6, with 8 nucleotides matching TRBD1. After removal of 1 base from V and 0 bases from J, the junction contained 6 bases not matched to a gene. The CDR3 extends over 18 amino acids. The germline V gene encodes CDR1 SGHDT and CDR2 YYEEEE. The CDR3 nucleotides read TGTGCCAGCAGCTTGCCAGGGGGCTCCCTCTCTGGGGCCAACGTCCTGACTTTC. Protein: CASSLPGGSLSGANVLTF.

The table lists this clone with a count of one. The chain uses TRBV29-1 and TRBJ2-7; D may be TRBD2 (5 bases). The CDR3 extends over 13 amino acids. The germline CDR1 and CDR2 sequences are SQVTM and ANQGSEA. V lost 0 bases, J lost 7 bases, and 13 bases lay in between. The CDR3 nucleotides are TGCAGCGTTGAAGATAACCCTACGGGGGAGCAGTACTTC. Protein product: CSVEDNPTGEQYF.